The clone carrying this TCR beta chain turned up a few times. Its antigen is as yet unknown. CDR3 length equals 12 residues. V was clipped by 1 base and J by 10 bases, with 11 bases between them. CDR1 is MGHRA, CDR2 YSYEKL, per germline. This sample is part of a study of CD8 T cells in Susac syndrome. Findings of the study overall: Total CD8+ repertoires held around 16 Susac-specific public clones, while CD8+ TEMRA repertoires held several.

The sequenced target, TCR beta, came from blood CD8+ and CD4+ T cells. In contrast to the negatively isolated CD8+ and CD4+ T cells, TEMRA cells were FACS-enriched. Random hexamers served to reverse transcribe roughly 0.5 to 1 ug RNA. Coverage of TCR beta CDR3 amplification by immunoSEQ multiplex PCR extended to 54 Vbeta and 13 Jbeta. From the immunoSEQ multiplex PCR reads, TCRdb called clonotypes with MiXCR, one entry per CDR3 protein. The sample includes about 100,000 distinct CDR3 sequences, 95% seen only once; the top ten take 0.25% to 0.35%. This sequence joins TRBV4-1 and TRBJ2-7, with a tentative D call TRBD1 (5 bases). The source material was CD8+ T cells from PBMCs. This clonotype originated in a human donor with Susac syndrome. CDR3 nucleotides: TGCGCCAGCAGCCAAGCTCCAGGGAAACAGTACTTC. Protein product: CASSQAPGKQYF.